By proportion, the clone carrying this TCR beta chain is medium-sized. From germline, CDR1 is WNHNN and CDR2 SYGVQD (reference sequence). The CDR3 extends over 12 amino acids. With 2 bases removed from V and 6 bases from J, the gap between germline ends came to 8 bases. The record originates from a study of long-term antiretroviral therapy in people with HIV. Sequencing relied on immunoSEQ assay v3.0, run at survey level. Assay: immunoSEQ multiplex PCR; the TCRdb copy retains only in-frame clones and omits some. The data hold 20,000 to 25,000 clones, with roughly 80% observed a single time. This TCR was sampled from a woman aged 25 to 39 with HIV. Sample: unsorted PBMCs, taken 0.2 years after starting antiretroviral therapy. The J gene is TRBJ2-7, the V gene TRBV10-1; D assignment may be TRBD1 or TRBD2 (5 bases each). The CDR3 nucleotides are TGCGCCAGCAGTGAGACCGGGGCCGAGCAGTACTTC. Residues: CASSETGAEQYF.